This TCR beta chain stems from a study of CD8 T cells in Susac syndrome (dated by TCRdb to the late 2010s). Turning to the overall study: Repertoire sequencing was used to test whether CD8+ T cell activation and differentiation in Susac syndrome was antigen driven.

On this clonotype: It has no known antigen specificity. Base qualities were left out, and no much larger clone turns up one base away.

Relative to germline, V is 3 bases shorter and J is 6 bases shorter, with 14 bases between their ends. Measured from the cysteine to the phenylalanine, the CDR3 is 14 residues long. Only the CDR3 DNA is retained, 42 bases long and in frame from the first base. From a lookup of the germline V gene (reference sequence), CDR1 and CDR2 are GTSNPN and SVGIG. RNA was extracted using the RNeasy kit, and roughly 0.45 to 1 ug of the RNA was reverse transcribed with random hexamers. TCR beta CDR3 regions were amplified with the immunoSEQ multiplex PCR assay covering 54 Vbeta and 13 Jbeta segments. PCR amplification bias was corrected by using a synthetic template baseline for primer optimization and computational correction. In the source study's methods: Reads were assigned to V, D and J genes according to IMGT and analyzed in immunoSEQ Analyzer, with only productive sequences retained. Clonality was calculated as one minus the Shannon entropy normalized by log2 of the number of productive unique sequences. For each patient and control, public and private clones were evaluated within the 100 most prevalent clones. Clones were defined as Susac-specific if absent from the healthy and MS cohorts, from 1052 published viral clones and from other ImmuneACCESS disease sequences. TCRdb reprocessing: public reads trimmed at Q25 with fastp, clones called with MiXCR, in-frame beta chains kept. Rows matching on CDR3 protein sequence are summarized as one entry with the most common DNA and genes. TCRdb assigned the V and J calls; the authors' analysis was not used. Here the sample has hundreds of thousands of distinct CDR3 sequences; around 93% occur a single time. Around 0.067% of the sample is held by the ten biggest clonotypes.

High-throughput TCR beta sequencing profiled peripheral blood CD8+ and CD4+ T cells from healthy donors, Susac syndrome patients and multiple sclerosis patients. Multiple sclerosis controls were treatment-naive patients with stable or active relapsing-remitting disease fulfilling revised McDonald criteria. Bulk CD8+ and CD4+ T cells were purified by magnetic negative isolation, whereas CD8+ TEMRA cells were enriched by FACS. Blood was collected in EDTA tubes and processed within 24 hours, with PBMCs isolated through density gradient centrifugation. PBMCs intended for TCR sequencing were cryopreserved in liquid nitrogen and thawed later in a water bath at 37 degrees C. The sorted or isolated CD4+, CD8+ and CD8+ TEMRA cells had a purity of 90% or higher. On the study overall, not on this receptor specifically: The number of individuals in the TCR sequencing and HLA analysis was recognized as being relatively small.

Sample: CD4+ T cells from PBMCs. The TCR originated in a human donor with multiple sclerosis. The rearrangement joined TRBV30 to TRBJ2-2; a confident D gene designation cannot be given. The CDR3 has the sequence CAWSYGRRAGELFF. The DNA is TGTGCCTGGAGCTACGGGCGGCGCGCCGGGGAGCTGTTTTTT.